Here is one T cell receptor beta chain with its context. What it binds is unknown. The CDR3 runs 16 residues. Germline-derived CDR1 and CDR2 are SEHNR and FQNEAQ (reference sequence). The germline V and J ends were trimmed by 5 bases and 1 base, with 16 bases remaining between them. The data originate from a study of T-cell memory formation after mild COVID-19. Study-wide findings and caveats: Pre-infection memory showed some responding clones, and this suggested that cross-reactive memory joined.

Using its own MiXCR run on the 5' RACE reads, TCRdb lists one record per CDR3 protein. The sample shows around 470,000 distinct CDR3 sequences, roughly 20% of them seen only once. The rearrangement joins TRBV7-9 to TRBJ2-3; D is undetermined. The specimen was PBMCs or a T cell subset sorted from them (not recorded which). The clonotype originates from an adult woman who had mild COVID-19 (a few samples of this study predate the infection). Cell type and time point are not known. In DNA form, the CDR3 reads TGTGCCAGCAGCCCGTTGACCCTTGCGGGCACAGATACGCAGTATTTT. This gives the protein CASSPLTLAGTDTQYF.